This T cell receptor beta chain comes out of a study of blood T cells in healthy people across ages. Germline CDR1 is MGHRA and CDR2 is YSYEKL. The CDR3 spans 13 residues. Trimming cost V 9 bases and J 0 bases, with 11 bases left between them. Donors each provided ten milliliters of peripheral blood. Whenever a sample was processed, at least 6.5 million PBMCs were isolated. A J-beta primer mix and a sample-barcoded 5' primer were used in a second PCR of roughly 7 to 12 cycles. TCRdb re-analysed the 5' RACE reads in MiXCR, keeping a single row per CDR3 protein. The top ten clones hold approximately 7.9% of a sample with some 1.4 million distinct CDR3 sequences, roughly 40% of them seen once. This clonotype has more than one count but fewer than ten. Its cognate antigen is unknown. Study results and limitations: Diversity was higher, and naive CD4+ cells more numerous, in long-lived donors than in aged donors. Diversity estimates drawn from one million T cells were deemed underestimates.

The V and J genes are TRBV4-1 and TRBJ1-1; tentatively, D is TRBD1 (6 bases). The sequencing input was blood. The sequence was obtained from a young woman in good health. The CDR3 here is CASNRALNTEAFF. CDR3 nucleotides: TGCGCCAGTAACAGGGCCCTGAACACTGAAGCTTTCTTT.